The T cell receptor (beta chain) under discussion was sequenced for a study of shared clonotypes between healthy human individuals. Per the germline V gene, CDR1 is LNHNV and CDR2 is YYDKDF (reference sequence). V was cut by 0 bases and J by 8 bases, with 17 bases left in between. The CDR3 totals 16 residues. Data came from immunoSEQ multiplex PCR; TCRdb stores just in-frame clones and leaves some out. The sample consists of 1,500,000 or so clones, approximately 98.5% of them appearing once. This sequence originates from a man between 25 and 39 years old in good health. This chain uses TRBV15 with TRBJ2-1; possibly TRBD1 or TRBD2 for D (6 bases each). The sequenced sample consisted of naive CD4+ T cells sorted from blood. Subset defined: CD45RA+ positively selected. CDR3 protein: CATSRELGGAAYEQFF. The CDR3 DNA reads TGTGCCACCAGCAGAGAGTTGGGGGGCGCCGCTTATGAGCAGTTCTTC.